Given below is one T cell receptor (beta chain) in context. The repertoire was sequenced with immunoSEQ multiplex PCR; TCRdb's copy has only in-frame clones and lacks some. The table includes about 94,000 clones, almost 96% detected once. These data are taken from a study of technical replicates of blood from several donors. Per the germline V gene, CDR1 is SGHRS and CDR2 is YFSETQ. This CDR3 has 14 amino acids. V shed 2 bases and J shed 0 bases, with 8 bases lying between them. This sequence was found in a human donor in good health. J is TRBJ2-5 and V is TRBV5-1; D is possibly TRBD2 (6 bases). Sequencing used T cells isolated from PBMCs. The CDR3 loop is CASSFGGDQETQYF. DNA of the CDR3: TGCGCCAGCAGCTTCGGCGGGGACCAAGAGACCCAGTACTTC.